The source of this TCR beta chain is a study of naive and memory T cell subsets. This clonotype was seen only a few times. An equimolar mix of two oligonucleotides served as the beta constant-region primer for TRBC1 and TRBC2. TCRdb called the UMI-ligation and nested PCR reads again in MiXCR, with one record for every CDR3 protein. The data show some 150,000 distinct CDR3 sequences, approximately 15% seen once. Germline loops: CDR1 LNHDA, CDR2 SQIVND (reference sequence). The CDR3 is 15 amino acids. The V gene end was trimmed by 6 bases and the J gene end by 2 bases; junction bases not matched to a gene: 7.

The sequenced material came from naive CD4+ T cells from blood. The chain is built from TRBV19 and TRBJ2-7; TRBD2 matches 10 bases. The origin of this receptor is a human donor in good health. The CDR3 sequence is CASRRLAGETYEQYF. In DNA, the CDR3 is TGTGCCAGTAGACGGCTAGCGGGAGAGACCTACGAGCAGTACTTC.